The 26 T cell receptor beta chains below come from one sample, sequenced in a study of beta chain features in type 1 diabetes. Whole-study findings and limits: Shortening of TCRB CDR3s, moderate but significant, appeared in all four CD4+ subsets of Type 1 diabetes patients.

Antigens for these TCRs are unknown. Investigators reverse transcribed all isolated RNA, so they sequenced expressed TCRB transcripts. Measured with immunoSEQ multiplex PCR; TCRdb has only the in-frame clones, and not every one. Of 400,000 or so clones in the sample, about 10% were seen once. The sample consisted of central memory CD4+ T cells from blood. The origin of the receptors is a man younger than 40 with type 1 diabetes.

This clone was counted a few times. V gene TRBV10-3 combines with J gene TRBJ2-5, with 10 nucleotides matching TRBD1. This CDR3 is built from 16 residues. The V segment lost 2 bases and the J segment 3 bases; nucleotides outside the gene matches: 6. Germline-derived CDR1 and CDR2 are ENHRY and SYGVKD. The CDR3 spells CAISEGLTGGKETQYF. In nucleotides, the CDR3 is TGTGCCATCAGTGAGGGATTGACAGGGGGCAAAGAGACCCAGTACTTC.

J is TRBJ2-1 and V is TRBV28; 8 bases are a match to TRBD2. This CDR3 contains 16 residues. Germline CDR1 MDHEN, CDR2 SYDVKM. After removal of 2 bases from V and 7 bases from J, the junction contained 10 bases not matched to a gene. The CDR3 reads CASSLRGGTFGNEQFF. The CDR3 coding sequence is TGTGCCAGCAGTTTACGGGGGGGCACTTTTGGGAATGAGCAGTTCTTC.

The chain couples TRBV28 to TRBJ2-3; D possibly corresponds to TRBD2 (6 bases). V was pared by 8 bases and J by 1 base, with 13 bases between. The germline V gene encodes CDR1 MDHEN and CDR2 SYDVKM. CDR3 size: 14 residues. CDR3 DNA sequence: TGTGCCAGCGCCCCGGGAGATGGCACAGATACGCAGTATTTT. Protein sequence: CASAPGDGTDTQYF.

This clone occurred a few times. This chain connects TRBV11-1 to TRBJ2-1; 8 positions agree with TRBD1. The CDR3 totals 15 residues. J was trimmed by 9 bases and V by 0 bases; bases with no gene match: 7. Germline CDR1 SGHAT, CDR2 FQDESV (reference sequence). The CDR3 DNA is TGTGCCAGCAGCTTAGCCGGACAGGGTAGTGCTGAGCAGTTCTTC. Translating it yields CASSLAGQGSAEQFF.

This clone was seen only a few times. CDR3 in DNA: TGTGCCAGCAGCTTACTCGGACAGGGGAGTTATGGCTACACCTTC. The encoded protein is CASSLLGQGSYGYTF. This chain connects TRBV11-2 to TRBJ1-2; 9 positions agree with TRBD1. V shed 2 bases and J 5 bases; nucleotides not matched to a gene: 6. Per germline, CDR1 SGHAT and CDR2 FQNNGV. This CDR3 has 15 residues.

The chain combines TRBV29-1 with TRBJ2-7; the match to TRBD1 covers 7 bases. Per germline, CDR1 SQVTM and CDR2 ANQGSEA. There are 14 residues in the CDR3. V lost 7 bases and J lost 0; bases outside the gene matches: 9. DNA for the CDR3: TGCAGCGCCACAGGGGACCGGAGCTCCTACGAGCAGTACTTC. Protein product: CSATGDRSSYEQYF.

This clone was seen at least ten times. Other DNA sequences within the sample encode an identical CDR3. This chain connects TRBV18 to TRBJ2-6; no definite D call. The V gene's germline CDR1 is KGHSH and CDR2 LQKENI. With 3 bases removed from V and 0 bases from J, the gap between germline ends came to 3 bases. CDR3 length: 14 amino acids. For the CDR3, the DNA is TGTGCCAGCTCACCGGGCTCTGGGGCCAACGTCCTGACTTTC. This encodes CASSPGSGANVLTF.

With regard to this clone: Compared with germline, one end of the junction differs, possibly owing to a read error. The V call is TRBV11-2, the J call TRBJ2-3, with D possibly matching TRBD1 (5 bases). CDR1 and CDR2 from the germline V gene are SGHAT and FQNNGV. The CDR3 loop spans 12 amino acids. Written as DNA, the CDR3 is TGTGCCAGCACCTTACAGGCAGATACGCAGTATTTT. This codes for CASTLQADTQYF. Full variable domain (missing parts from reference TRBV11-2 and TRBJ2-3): EAGVAQSPRYKIIEKRQSVAFWCNPISGHATLYWYQQILGQGPKLLIQFQNNGVVDDSQLPKDRFSAERLKGVDSTLKIQPAKLEDSAVYLCASTLQADTQYFGPGTRLTVL.

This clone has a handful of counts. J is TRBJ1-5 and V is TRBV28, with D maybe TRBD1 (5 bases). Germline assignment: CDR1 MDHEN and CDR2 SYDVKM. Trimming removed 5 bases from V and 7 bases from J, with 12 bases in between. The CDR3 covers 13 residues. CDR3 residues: CASSAPGEQPQHF. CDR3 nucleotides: TGTGCCAGCAGTGCCCCGGGGGAACAGCCCCAGCATTTT.

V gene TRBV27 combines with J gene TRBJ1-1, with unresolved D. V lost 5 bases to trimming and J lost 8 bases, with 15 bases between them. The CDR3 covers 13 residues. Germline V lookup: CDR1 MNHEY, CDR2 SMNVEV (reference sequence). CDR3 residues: CASSKAAEPEAFF. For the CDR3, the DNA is TGTGCCAGCAGTAAGGCAGCGGAACCCGAAGCTTTCTTT.

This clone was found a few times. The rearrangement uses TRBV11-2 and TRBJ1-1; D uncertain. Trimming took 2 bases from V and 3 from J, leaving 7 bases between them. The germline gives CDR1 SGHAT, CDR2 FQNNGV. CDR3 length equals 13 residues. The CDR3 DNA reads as TGTGCCAGCAGCTTATCCATCGACACTGAAGCTTTCTTT. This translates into CASSLSIDTEAFF.

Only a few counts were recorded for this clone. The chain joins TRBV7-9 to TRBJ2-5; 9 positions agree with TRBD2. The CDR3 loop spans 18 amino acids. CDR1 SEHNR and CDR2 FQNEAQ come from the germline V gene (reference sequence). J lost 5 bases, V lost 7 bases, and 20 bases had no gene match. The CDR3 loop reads CASIPKWRGPGLAETQYF. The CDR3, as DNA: TGTGCCAGCATCCCCAAATGGAGGGGTCCCGGACTAGCGGAGACCCAGTACTTC.

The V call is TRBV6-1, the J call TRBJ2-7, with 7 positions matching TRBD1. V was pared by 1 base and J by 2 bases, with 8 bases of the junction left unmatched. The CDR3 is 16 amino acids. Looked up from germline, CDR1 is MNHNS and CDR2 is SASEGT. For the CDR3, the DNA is TGTGCCAGCAGTGAAGGGTCTCAGACAGGGACCTACGAGCAGTACTTC. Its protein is CASSEGSQTGTYEQYF.

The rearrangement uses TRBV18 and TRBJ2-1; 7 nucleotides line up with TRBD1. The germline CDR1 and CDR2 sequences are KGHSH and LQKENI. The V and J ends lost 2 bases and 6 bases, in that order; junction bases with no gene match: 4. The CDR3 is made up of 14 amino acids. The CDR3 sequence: CASSPGTETNEQFF. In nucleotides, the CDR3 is TGTGCCAGCTCACCAGGGACAGAGACCAATGAGCAGTTCTTC.

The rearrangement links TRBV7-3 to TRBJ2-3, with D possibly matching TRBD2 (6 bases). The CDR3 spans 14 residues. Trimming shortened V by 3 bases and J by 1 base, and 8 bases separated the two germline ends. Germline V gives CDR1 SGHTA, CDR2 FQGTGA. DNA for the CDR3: TGTGCCAGCAGCTTGGGACTCGGCACAGATACGCAGTATTTT. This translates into CASSLGLGTDTQYF.

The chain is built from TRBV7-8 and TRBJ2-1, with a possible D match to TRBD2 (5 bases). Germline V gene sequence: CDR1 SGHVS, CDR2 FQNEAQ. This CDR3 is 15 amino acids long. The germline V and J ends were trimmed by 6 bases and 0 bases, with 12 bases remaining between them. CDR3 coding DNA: TGTGCCAGCAGTACACCCACTAGCTCCTACAATGAGCAGTTCTTC. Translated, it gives CASSTPTSSYNEQFF.

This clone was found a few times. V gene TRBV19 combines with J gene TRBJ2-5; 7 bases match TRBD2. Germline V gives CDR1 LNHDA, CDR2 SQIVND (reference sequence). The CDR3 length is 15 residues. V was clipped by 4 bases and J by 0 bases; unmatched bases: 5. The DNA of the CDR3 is TGTGCCAGTAGTAGAGCGGGAATAGACCAAGAGACCCAGTACTTC. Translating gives CASSRAGIDQETQYF.

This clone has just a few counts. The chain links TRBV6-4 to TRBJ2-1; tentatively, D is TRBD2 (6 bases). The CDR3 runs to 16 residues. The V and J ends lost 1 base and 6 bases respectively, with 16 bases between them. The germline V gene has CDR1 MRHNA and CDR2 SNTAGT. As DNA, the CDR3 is TGTGCCAGCAGTGACTTCGGCGGGGCAGGGTCCAATGAGCAGTTCTTC. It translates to CASSDFGGAGSNEQFF.

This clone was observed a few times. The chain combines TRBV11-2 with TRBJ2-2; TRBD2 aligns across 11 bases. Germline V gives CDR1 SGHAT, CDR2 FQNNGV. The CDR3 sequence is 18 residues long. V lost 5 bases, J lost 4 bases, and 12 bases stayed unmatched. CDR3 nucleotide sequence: TGTGCCAGCAGCATGAGGACTAGCGGGTTCGGGACCACCGGGGAGCTGTTTTTT. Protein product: CASSMRTSGFGTTGELFF. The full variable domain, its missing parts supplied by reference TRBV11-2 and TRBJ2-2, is EAGVAQSPRYKIIEKRQSVAFWCNPISGHATLYWYQQILGQGPKLLIQFQNNGVVDDSQLPKDRFSAERLKGVDSTLKIQPAKLEDSAVYLCASSMRTSGFGTTGELFFGEGSRLTVL.

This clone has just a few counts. As DNA, the CDR3 is TGTGCCAGCAGTAATAAGTCTCCGAAAAGCTCCTACGAGCAGTACTTC. It yields the protein CASSNKSPKSSYEQYF. The V call is TRBV27, the J call TRBJ2-5; D is unclear. The last part of the DNA fits TRBJ2-7 better; the J call may be wrong. Germline CDR1 and CDR2: MNHEY and SMNVEV (reference sequence). CDR3 length: 16 residues.

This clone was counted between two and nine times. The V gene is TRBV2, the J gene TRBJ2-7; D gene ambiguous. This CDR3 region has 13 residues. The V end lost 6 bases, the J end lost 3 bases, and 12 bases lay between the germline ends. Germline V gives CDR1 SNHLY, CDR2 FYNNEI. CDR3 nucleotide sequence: TGTGCCAGCAGAGCCACCTTCCACTACGAGCAGTACTTC. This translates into CASRATFHYEQYF.

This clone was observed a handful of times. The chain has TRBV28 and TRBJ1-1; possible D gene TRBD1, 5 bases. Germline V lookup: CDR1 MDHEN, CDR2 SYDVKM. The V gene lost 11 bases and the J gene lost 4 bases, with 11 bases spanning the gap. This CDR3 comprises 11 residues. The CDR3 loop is CASWGGTEAFF. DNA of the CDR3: TGTGCCTCTTGGGGGGGCACTGAAGCTTTCTTT.

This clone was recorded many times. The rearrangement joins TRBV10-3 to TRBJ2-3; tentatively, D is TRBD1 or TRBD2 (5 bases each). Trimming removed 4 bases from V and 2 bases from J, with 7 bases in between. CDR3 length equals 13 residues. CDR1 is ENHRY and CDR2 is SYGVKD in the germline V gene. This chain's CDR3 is CAISGGNTDTQYF. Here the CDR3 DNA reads TGTGCCATCAGTGGGGGGAACACAGATACGCAGTATTTT.

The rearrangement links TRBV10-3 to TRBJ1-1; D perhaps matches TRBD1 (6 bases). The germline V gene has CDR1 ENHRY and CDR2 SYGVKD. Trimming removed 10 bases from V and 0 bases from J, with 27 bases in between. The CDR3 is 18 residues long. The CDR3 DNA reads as TGTGCCAGCAGCGCCTATACCGGGACAAGAAACATGAACACTGAAGCTTTCTTT. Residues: CASSAYTGTRNMNTEAFF.

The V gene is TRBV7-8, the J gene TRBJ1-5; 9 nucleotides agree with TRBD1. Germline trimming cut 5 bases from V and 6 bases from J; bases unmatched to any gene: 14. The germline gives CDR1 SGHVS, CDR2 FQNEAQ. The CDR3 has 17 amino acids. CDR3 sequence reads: CASSIGTGSGSGQPQHF. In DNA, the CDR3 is TGTGCCAGCAGCATTGGGACAGGGAGTGGGTCAGGTCAGCCCCAGCATTTT.

CDR3 in amino acids: CASSFNAGSTEAFF. For the CDR3, the DNA is TGTGCCAGCAGCTTTAATGCAGGGAGCACTGAAGCTTTCTTT. The chain combines TRBV11-2 with TRBJ1-1, with D perhaps TRBD1 (5 bases). CDR1 and CDR2 (germline): SGHAT, FQNNGV. V was pared by 3 bases and J by 4 bases, with 12 bases between. The CDR3 has 14 residues. Filled out from reference TRBV11-2 and TRBJ1-1, the complete variable domain reads EAGVAQSPRYKIIEKRQSVAFWCNPISGHATLYWYQQILGQGPKLLIQFQNNGVVDDSQLPKDRFSAERLKGVDSTLKIQPAKLEDSAVYLCASSFNAGSTEAFFGQGTRLTVV.